A single sample gave rise to the 7 T cell receptor beta chains below, sequenced in a study of blood T cell repertoires in COVID-19. The method was immunoSEQ multiplex PCR; TCRdb's version includes in-frame clones alone and lacks a portion of them. Of 90,000 to 150,000 clones in the sample, about 85% were seen once. Sequenced sample: peripheral blood. The source is a human donor in a cohort sampled during active COVID-19.

This chain links TRBV27 with TRBJ1-1; TRBD1 matches at 8 bases. V was clipped by 6 bases and J by 1 base; unmatched bases: 10. The CDR3 consists of 16 residues. Germline V CDR1 and CDR2: MNHEY, SMNVEV (reference sequence). This CDR3 is CASRGSRGRENTEAFF. The CDR3, as DNA: TGTGCCAGCAGGGGGAGCAGGGGGCGCGAGAACACTGAAGCTTTCTTT.

V gene TRBV23-1 combines with J gene TRBJ1-5, with D maybe TRBD1 (5 bases). TRBV23-1 is given ORF status, its function remaining uncertain. V lost 0 bases and J lost 7, with 19 bases in between. The CDR3 loop spans 17 amino acids. CDR3 region: CASSQSQGLLCRQPQHF. The CDR3 coding sequence is TGCGCCAGCAGTCAATCCCAGGGTCTTTTGTGTCGGCAGCCCCAGCATTTT.

The V call is TRBV2, the J call TRBJ1-2, with D hard to call. Germline V CDR1 and CDR2: SNHLY, FYNNEI. V gave up 8 bases and J gave up 1 base, with 5 bases separating them. The CDR3 contains 11 residues. CDR3 DNA sequence: TGTGCCAGCGAGGTTAACTATGGCTACACCTTC. It codes for CASEVNYGYTF.

V is TRBV27 and J is TRBJ1-3; 9 bases match TRBD1. There are 17 residues in the CDR3. The trim removed 2 bases at V and 0 bases at J, leaving 5 bases unmatched. Germline V gene data show CDR1 as MNHEY and CDR2 as SMNVEV (reference sequence). In nucleotides, the CDR3 is TGTGCCAGCAGTTTAACCGGACAGGGGAGCTCTGGAAACACCATATATTTT. Amino acids: CASSLTGQGSSGNTIYF.

V is TRBV24-1 and J is TRBJ1-2; 11 bases map to TRBD1. The CDR3 sequence is 15 residues long. J gave up 4 bases and V 4 bases, and 4 bases lay outside the gene matches. Per the germline V gene, CDR1 is KGHDR and CDR2 is SFDVKD. This chain's CDR3 is CATSDPGTGGYGYTF. The CDR3 DNA sequence: TGTGCCACCAGTGACCCTGGGACAGGGGGCTATGGCTACACCTTC.

This chain joins TRBV3-1 (or the pseudogene TRBV3-2) and TRBJ1-5, with a possible D match to TRBD1 (5 bases). The germline V and J ends were trimmed by 0 bases and 6 bases, with 12 bases remaining between them. Per the germline V gene, CDR1 is LGHDT and CDR2 is YNNKEL (reference sequence). CDR3 length: 15 amino acids. The CDR3 is CASSQDRRGSQPQHF. CDR3 coding DNA: TGTGCCAGCAGCCAAGATAGGAGGGGTAGTCAGCCCCAGCATTTT.

This clone was seen more than once but under ten times. The genes are TRBV9 and TRBJ2-5; 8 positions match TRBD1. The CDR3 has 16 amino acids. J was trimmed by 5 bases and V by 4 bases; bases with no gene match: 13. CDR1 and CDR2 from the germline V gene are SGDLS and YYNGEE. CDR3 nucleotide sequence: TGTGCCAGCAGCCCGGTAGGGCAGGGGGCAATCGAGACCCAGTACTTC. Translation gives CASSPVGQGAIETQYF.